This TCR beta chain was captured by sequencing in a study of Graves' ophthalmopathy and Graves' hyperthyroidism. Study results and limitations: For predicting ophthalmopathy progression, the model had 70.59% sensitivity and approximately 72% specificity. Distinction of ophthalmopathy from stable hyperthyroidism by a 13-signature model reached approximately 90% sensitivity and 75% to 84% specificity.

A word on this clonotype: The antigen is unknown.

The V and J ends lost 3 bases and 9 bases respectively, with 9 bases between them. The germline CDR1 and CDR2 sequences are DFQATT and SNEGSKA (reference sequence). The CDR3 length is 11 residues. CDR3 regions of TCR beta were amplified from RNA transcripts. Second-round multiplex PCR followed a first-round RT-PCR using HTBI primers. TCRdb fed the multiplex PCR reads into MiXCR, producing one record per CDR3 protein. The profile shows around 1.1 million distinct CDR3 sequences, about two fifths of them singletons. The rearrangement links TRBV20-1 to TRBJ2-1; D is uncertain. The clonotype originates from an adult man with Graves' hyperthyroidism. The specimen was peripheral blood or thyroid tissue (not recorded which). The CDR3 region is CSASGRREQFF. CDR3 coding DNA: TGCAGTGCTAGTGGGCGGCGTGAGCAGTTCTTC.